A selection of T cell receptor beta chains follows, all from one sample in a study of immune evolution from preneoplasia to lung adenocarcinoma. Clones were sequenced by immunoSEQ multiplex PCR, and TCRdb holds only the in-frame ones, with some missing. The sample records fewer than 4,000 clones, 60% to 85% being singletons. Sequencing was carried out using FFPE minimally invasive lung adenocarcinoma tissue. Source of these receptors: a person aged 70 to 85 with lung adenocarcinoma. CDR3s include the opening cysteine and the closing phenylalanine or tryptophan. Fields, in order: clone size, V gene, J gene, D gene, CDR3 protein, CDR3 DNA. D genes are given only for firm matches. A clone size is listed for some rows: how often the clone was seen (once, few, many), or a class if it is expanded.

NA,TRBV30,TRBJ2-3,NA,CAWSENADTQYF,TGTGCCTGGAGTGAAAATGCAGATACGCAGTATTTT
NA,TRBV28,TRBJ2-7,NA,CASRRVGVWEQYF,TGTGCCAGTAGACGGGTCGGGGTTTGGGAGCAGTACTTC
NA,TRBV12-5,TRBJ2-1,NA,CASRPTTYNEQFF,TGTGCTAGTCGGCCGACGACCTACAATGAGCAGTTCTTC
NA,TRBV11-2,TRBJ2-7,NA,CASSPPTGIYEQYF,TGTGCCAGCAGCCCACCGACAGGCATCTACGAGCAGTACTTC
few,TRBV4-2,TRBJ2-1,NA,CASSQDSGWDEQFF,TGTGCCAGCAGCCAGGATTCCGGGTGGGATGAGCAGTTCTTC
NA,TRBV5-1,TRBJ2-7,NA,CASSLDLNYEQYF,TGCGCCAGCAGCTTGGATCTGAACTACGAGCAGTACTTC
once,TRBV6-1,TRBJ1-4,TRBD1,CASSELGQVGEKLFF,TGTGCCAGCAGTGAATTGGGACAGGTTGGAGAAAAACTGTTTTTT
once,TRBV7-9,TRBJ1-5,TRBD1,CASSLTGGAGNQPQHF,TGTGCCAGCAGCTTGACAGGGGGCGCGGGCAATCAGCCCCAGCATTTT
few,TRBV7-2,TRBJ2-1,NA,CASSLARSSGPFF,TGTGCCAGCAGCTTAGCGCGTAGCAGCGGTCCGTTCTTC
NA,TRBV7-6,TRBJ2-2,NA,CASSLDSAGELFF,TGTGCCAGCAGCTTGGACTCCGCCGGGGAGCTGTTTTTT
NA,TRBV6-1,TRBJ1-5,NA,CASTPGGNNQPQHF,TGTGCCAGCACTCCAGGAGGTAACAATCAGCCCCAGCATTTT
NA,TRBV7-9,TRBJ1-4,NA,CASSSSQVSRGEKLFF,TGTGCCAGCAGCTCCTCTCAGGTTTCCCGAGGTGAAAAACTGTTTTTT
NA,TRBV5-1,TRBJ2-3,TRBD1,CASSWTRGTGSDTQYF,TGCGCCAGCAGCTGGACCCGTGGGACAGGTTCAGATACGCAGTATTTT
NA,TRBV10-3,TRBJ2-2,TRBD2,CAIRRLAGDTGELFF,TGTGCCATCAGGAGACTAGCGGGAGACACCGGGGAGCTGTTTTTT
NA,TRBV30,TRBJ1-3,NA,CAWTDNSGNTIYF,TGTGCCTGGACAGACAACTCTGGAAACACCATATATTTT
NA,TRBV7-6,TRBJ1-1,NA,CASSLNTEAFF,TGTGCCAGCAGCTTAAACACTGAAGCTTTCTTT